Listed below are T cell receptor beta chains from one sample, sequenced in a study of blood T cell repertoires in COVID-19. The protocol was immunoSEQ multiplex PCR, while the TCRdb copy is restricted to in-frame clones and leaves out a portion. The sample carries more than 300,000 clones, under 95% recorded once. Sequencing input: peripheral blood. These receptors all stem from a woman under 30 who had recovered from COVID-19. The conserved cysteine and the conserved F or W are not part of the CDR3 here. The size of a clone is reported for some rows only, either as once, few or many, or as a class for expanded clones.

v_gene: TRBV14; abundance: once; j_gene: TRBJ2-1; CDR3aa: ASSQGLAGGMNEQF
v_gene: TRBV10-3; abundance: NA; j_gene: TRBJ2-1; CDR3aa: AISARLAGGSYNEQF
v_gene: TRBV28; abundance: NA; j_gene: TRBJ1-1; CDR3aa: ASSSPPGRDTEAF
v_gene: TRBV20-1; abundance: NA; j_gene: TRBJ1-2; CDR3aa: SASNPQGYTGYGYT
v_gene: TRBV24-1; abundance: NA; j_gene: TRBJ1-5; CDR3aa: ATSQQGAHQPQH
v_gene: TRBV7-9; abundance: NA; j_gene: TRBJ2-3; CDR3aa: ASSLASLTFDTQY
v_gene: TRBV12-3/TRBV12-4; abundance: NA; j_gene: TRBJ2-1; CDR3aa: ASSLPPVYEQF
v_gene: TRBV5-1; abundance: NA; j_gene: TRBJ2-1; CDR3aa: ASSTGTGVLRNEQF
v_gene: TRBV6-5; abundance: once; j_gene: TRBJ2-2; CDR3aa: ASRTGLAGHGELF
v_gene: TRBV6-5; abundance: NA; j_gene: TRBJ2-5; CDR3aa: ASRGWTGAGETQY
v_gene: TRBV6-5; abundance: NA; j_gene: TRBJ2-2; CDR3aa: ASRGGQVAGELF
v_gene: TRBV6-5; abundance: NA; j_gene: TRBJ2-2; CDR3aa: ASSPQGNGELF
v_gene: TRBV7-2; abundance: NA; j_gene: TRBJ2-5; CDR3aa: ASSLGLARWETQY
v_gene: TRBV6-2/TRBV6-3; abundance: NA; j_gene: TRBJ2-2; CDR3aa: ASSYRTGVNTGELF
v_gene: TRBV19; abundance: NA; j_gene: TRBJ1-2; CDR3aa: ASSTITGQGGYGYT
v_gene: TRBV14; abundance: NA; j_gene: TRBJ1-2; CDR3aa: ASSPTQTGVYGYT
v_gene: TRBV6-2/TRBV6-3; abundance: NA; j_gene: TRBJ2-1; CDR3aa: ASSSRDRGNEQF
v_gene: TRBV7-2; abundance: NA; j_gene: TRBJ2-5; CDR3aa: ASSSPDGFRQETQY
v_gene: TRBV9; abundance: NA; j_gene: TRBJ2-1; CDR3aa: ASSVGSGRLDEQF
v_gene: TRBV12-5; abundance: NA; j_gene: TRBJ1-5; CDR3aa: ASGLAPSYQPQH
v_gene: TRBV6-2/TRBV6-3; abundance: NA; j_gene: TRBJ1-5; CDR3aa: ASSYQGSYQPQH
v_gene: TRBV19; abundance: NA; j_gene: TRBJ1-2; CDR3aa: ASSMNRDENGYT
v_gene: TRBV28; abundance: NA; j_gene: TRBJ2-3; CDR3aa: ASRDPFTSADTDTQY
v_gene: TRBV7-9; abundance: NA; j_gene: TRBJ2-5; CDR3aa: AGRLGGSNQETQY
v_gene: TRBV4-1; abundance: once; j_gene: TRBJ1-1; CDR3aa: ASSQLIRNTEAF
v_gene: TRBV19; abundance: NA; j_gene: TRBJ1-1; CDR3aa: ASSRTGGTEAF
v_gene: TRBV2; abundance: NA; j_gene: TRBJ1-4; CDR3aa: ASTTTVVNEKLF
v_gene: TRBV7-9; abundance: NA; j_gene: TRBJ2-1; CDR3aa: ASSLLRGSPSGGRGEQF
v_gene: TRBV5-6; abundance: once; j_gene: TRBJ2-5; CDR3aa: ASSLGQREVKETQY
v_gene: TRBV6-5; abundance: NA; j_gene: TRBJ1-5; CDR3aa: ASSRTGNDGQPQH
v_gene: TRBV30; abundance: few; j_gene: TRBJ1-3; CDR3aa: AWSVPQARPPNTIY
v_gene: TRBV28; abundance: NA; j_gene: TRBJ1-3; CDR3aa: ASSRKGATNTIY
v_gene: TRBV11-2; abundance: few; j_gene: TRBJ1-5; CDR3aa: ASSFYSNQPQH
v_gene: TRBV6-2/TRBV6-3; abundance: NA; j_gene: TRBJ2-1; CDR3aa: ASSQRVDEQF